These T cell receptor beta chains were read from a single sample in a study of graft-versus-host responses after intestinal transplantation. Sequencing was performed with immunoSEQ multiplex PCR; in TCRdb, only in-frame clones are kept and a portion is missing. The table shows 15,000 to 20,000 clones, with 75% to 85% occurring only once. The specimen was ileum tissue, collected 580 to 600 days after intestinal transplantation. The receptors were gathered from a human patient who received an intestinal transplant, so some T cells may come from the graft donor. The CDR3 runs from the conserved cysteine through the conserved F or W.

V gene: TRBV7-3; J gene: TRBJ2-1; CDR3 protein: CASSLRGREQFF
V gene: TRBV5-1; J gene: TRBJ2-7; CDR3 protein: CASSPTSGGASYEQYF
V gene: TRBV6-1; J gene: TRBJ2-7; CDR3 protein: CASSEGHTYEQYF
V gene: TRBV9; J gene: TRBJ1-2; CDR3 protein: CASSVDQGNYGYTF
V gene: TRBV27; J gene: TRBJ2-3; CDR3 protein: CASSLFGSIDTQYF
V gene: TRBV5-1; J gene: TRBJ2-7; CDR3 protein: CASSSSGVYEQYF
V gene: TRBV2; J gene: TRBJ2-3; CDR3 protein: CASPSPTSGGYTDTQYF
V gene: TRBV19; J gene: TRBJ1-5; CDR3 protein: CASSMGLLKPQHF
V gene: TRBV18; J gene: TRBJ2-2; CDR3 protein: CASSQASHTGELFF
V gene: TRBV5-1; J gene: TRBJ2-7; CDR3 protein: CASSWDRERYEQYF
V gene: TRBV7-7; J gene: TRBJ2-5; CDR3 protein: CASSSSWTSEETQYF
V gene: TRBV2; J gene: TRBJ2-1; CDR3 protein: CASSVSQHSEQFF
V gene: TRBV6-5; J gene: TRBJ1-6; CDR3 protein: CATTLGFNSPLHF
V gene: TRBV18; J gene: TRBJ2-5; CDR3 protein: CASSPPGLSQETQYF
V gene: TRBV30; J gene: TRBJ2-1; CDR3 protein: CAWSVLAGYNEQFF
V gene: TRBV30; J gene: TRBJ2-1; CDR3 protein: CAWSGGGAEQFF
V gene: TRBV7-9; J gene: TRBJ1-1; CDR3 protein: CASTLSPFGDTEAFF
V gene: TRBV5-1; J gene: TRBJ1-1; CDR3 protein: CASSLGTNTEAFF
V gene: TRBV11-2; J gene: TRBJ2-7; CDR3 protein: CASSSRTGSGYEQYF
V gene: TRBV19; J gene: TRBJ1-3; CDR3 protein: CATPFLPGLYF
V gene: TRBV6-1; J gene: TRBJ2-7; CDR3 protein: CASSERGYEQYF
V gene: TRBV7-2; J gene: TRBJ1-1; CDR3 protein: CASSRIEGGEAFF
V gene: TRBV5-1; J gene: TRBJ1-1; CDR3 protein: CASSLRGGGTEAFF
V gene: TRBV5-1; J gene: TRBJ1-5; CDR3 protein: CASSLGEMNQPQHF
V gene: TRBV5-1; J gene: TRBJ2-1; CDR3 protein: CASSLRQGVNEQFF
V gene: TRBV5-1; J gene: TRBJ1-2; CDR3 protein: CASSLRVNYGYTF
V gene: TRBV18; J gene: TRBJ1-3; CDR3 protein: CASSPQEVSSGNTIYF
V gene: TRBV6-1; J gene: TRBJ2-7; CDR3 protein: CASRKVTGSYEQYF
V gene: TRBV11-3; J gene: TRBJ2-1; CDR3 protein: CASSPGVVRVDEQFF
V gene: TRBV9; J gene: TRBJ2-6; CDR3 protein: CASSYGGAGANVLTF
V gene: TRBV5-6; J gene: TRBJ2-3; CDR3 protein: CASALGDTQYF